This TCR beta chain was profiled in a study of shared clonotypes between healthy human individuals. The assay was carried out at the deep level. Investigators spread the genomic DNA of each subset evenly over several immunoSEQ plates. The protocol was immunoSEQ multiplex PCR, while the TCRdb copy is restricted to in-frame clones and leaves out a portion. Here the sample spans about 480,000 clones, roughly 79% being singletons. The CDR3 loop spans 13 amino acids. Germline CDR1 SEHNR, CDR2 FQNEAQ (reference sequence). V gave up 2 bases and J gave up 9 bases, with 11 bases separating them. The sequencing input was PBMCs. The TCR was taken from a middle-aged woman in good health. Some clones in this sample may be carry-over from other donors' samples. This chain connects TRBV7-9 to TRBJ2-1; no clear D gene. The CDR3 region is CASSLSGSSEQFF. Written as DNA, the CDR3 is TGTGCCAGCAGCTTATCCGGGTCGAGTGAGCAGTTCTTC.